One sample yielded the 27 T cell receptor beta chains listed below, sequenced in a study of blood T cell repertoires in COVID-19. Libraries were prepared by immunoSEQ multiplex PCR; TCRdb keeps only in-frame clonotypes and omits some of them. There are around 310,000 clones in the sample; around 90% occur only once, and roughly 1% lies in the top ten. Sequencing used peripheral blood. These TCRs come from a middle-aged woman with COVID-19, enrolled during active disease.

This sequence joins TRBV28 and TRBJ2-7, with a weak D call TRBD1 (6 bases). The germline V gene encodes CDR1 MDHEN and CDR2 SYDVKM. Trimming removed 9 bases from V and 0 bases from J, with 18 bases in between. The CDR3 has 15 amino acids. The CDR3 nucleotides read TGTGCCAGTGGAATCGGCGGACAGCTCTCCTACGAGCAGTACTTC. It is translated as CASGIGGQLSYEQYF.

The V gene is TRBV4-1, the J gene TRBJ1-2, with D possibly TRBD1 on 6 matching bases. Between the trimmed V and J ends, which lost 5 bases and 0 bases, there was a span of 13 bases. CDR1 is MGHRA and CDR2 is YSYEKL in the germline V gene. The CDR3 loop spans 15 amino acids. This CDR3 is CASSGGGTTNYGYTF. The CDR3 region has the DNA TGCGCCAGCAGCGGGGGGGGGACAACTAACTATGGCTACACCTTC.

The CDR3 loop is CASSPGQRQETQYF. The CDR3 DNA reads as TGTGCCAGCTCACCTGGACAAAGACAAGAGACCCAGTACTTC. This sequence joins TRBV18 and TRBJ2-5, with D possibly TRBD1 on 5 matching bases. Trimming pared 3 bases from V and 2 bases from J, leaving 10 bases between. Germline CDR1 reads KGHSH; CDR2 reads LQKENI. This CDR3 region has 14 residues.

This clone has only one observation. The chain is built from TRBV6-5 and TRBJ2-2; a possible D gene is TRBD2 (5 bases). Per the germline V gene, CDR1 is MNHEY and CDR2 is SVGAGI. This CDR3 has 14 amino acids. Between the trimmed V and J ends, which lost 2 bases and 4 bases, there was a span of 8 bases. The CDR3 is CASSYSGTTGELFF. DNA for the CDR3: TGTGCCAGCAGTTACAGCGGTACCACCGGGGAGCTGTTTTTT.

The chain carries TRBV2 and TRBJ2-5; TRBD2 matches 7 bases. After removal of 9 bases from V and 6 bases from J, the junction contained 13 bases not matched to a gene. CDR1 and CDR2 from the germline V gene are SNHLY and FYNNEI. The CDR3 extends over 14 amino acids. Written as DNA, the CDR3 is TGTGCCAGTTCCCCGGGACTACCTGAGAAGACCCAGTACTTC. Its translation is CASSPGLPEKTQYF.

This clone was seen more than once but under ten times. The CDR3 reads CASSLKTQIREQYF. The CDR3 DNA follows: TGTGCCAGCAGCTTAAAAACACAGATCCGCGAGCAGTACTTC. The genes are TRBV13 and TRBJ2-7; D uncertain. Germline lookup yields CDR1 PRHDT and CDR2 FYEKMQ (reference sequence). Trimming took 2 bases from V and 6 from J, leaving 14 bases between them. This CDR3 is built from 14 residues.

The V and J genes are TRBV9 and TRBJ1-2; D gene ambiguous. The CDR3 has 14 residues. V lost 0 bases and J 1 base, leaving 7 bases between the germline ends. The germline gives CDR1 SGDLS, CDR2 YYNGEE. In DNA, the CDR3 is TGTGCCAGCAGCGTAGTAGCAGATAACTATGGCTACACCTTC. This encodes CASSVVADNYGYTF. The full variable domain, rest sourced from reference TRBV9 and TRBJ1-2, is DSGVTQTPKHLITATGQRVTLRCSPRSGDLSVYWYQQSLDQGLQFLIQYYNGEERAKGNILERFSAQQFPDLHSELNLSSLELGDSALYFCASSVVADNYGYTFGSGTRLTVV.

This chain connects TRBV28 to TRBJ1-2; D not certain. Trimming removed 6 bases at V and 0 bases at J, with 14 bases between. This CDR3 is built from 15 residues. Per the germline V gene, CDR1 is MDHEN and CDR2 is SYDVKM. The CDR3 DNA sequence: TGTGCCAGCAGCTTTGTGCCTGGAGCTAACTATGGCTACACCTTC. It codes for CASSFVPGANYGYTF.

CDR3 loop: CASSTTPPIAGGSQETQYF. CDR3 sequence (DNA): TGTGCCAGCAGTACGACCCCTCCTATAGCGGGGGGGAGCCAAGAGACCCAGTACTTC. This sequence joins TRBV27 and TRBJ2-5, with 11 bases lining up with TRBD2. The CDR3 runs 19 residues. CDR1 is MNHEY and CDR2 is SMNVEV in the germline V gene (reference sequence). J gave up 1 base and V 5 bases, and 15 bases lay outside the gene matches.

This rearrangement joins TRBV29-1 to TRBJ1-1; D is uncertain. Germline loops: CDR1 SQVTM, CDR2 ANQGSEA. Trimming shortened V by 3 bases and J by 1 base, and 9 bases separated the two germline ends. The CDR3 totals 13 residues. CDR3 nucleotides: TGCAGCGTTGACCAGTCCCGGAACACTGAAGCTTTCTTT. Translation: CSVDQSRNTEAFF.

The V call is TRBV7-2, the J call TRBJ2-1, with a tentative D call TRBD1 (7 bases). Germline V gene lookup returns CDR1 SGHTA and CDR2 FQGNSA. V lost 5 bases to trimming and J lost 6 bases, with 14 bases between them. There are 14 residues in the CDR3. CDR3 in DNA: TGTGCCAGCAGCCTCCAGGGGGGCCTCAATGAGCAGTTCTTC. Its protein is CASSLQGGLNEQFF.

This sequence joins TRBV9 and TRBJ1-1, with no clear D. The CDR3 is 13 amino acids. V shed 6 bases and J shed 5 bases, with 14 bases lying between them. Germline CDR1 and CDR2: SGDLS and YYNGEE. This chain's CDR3 is CASTNRTGTEAFF. CDR3 sequence (DNA): TGTGCCAGCACCAACCGGACTGGGACTGAAGCTTTCTTT.

The CDR3 DNA is TGTGCCAGCAGCCGCGGAGCGGGCAAAAGCAATGAGCAGTTCTTC. Its protein product is CASSRGAGKSNEQFF. The chain employs TRBV7-3 and TRBJ2-1; maybe TRBD2 (6 bases). The CDR3 loop spans 15 amino acids. Germline lookup yields CDR1 SGHTA and CDR2 FQGTGA. Trimming stripped 5 bases from V and 6 bases from J, with 17 bases between.

This clone was found a few times. The chain has TRBV28 and TRBJ1-5; 9 bases map to TRBD1. The length of the CDR3 is 16 residues. With 3 bases clipped from V and 7 bases from J, the junction kept 10 bases outside the gene matches. Germline V gene lookup returns CDR1 MDHEN and CDR2 SYDVKM. The CDR3 nucleotides are TGTGCCAGCAGTTTTGAGACGGGACAGGGCCACCAGCCCCAGCATTTT. Protein: CASSFETGQGHQPQHF.

The rearrangement joins TRBV29-1 to TRBJ1-2, with TRBD1 matching 10 bases. J gave up 7 bases and V 4 bases, and 9 bases lay outside the gene matches. The CDR3 contains 14 residues. In germline, CDR1 is SQVTM, CDR2 ANQGSEA. CDR3 coding DNA: TGCAGCGTTGGGACAGGGGGTTACCAGGGTGGCTACACCTTC. It yields the protein CSVGTGGYQGGYTF.

This rearrangement joins TRBV27 to TRBJ1-2; D gene ambiguous. The CDR3 extends over 13 amino acids. Germline-derived CDR1 and CDR2 are MNHEY and SMNVEV (reference sequence). Trimming removed 7 bases at V and 4 bases at J, with 13 bases between. CDR3 residues: CASKAAGPYGYTF. The CDR3 bases are TGTGCCAGCAAAGCAGCGGGCCCCTATGGCTACACCTTC.

The CDR3 DNA is TGTGCCAGCAGAAGCGAGGGGGCCAACACTGAAGCTTTCTTT. Its protein product is CASRSEGANTEAFF. The chain joins TRBV6-6 to TRBJ1-1, with 7 bases lining up with TRBD1. CDR3 length: 14 amino acids. Trimming removed 6 bases from V and 2 bases from J; junction bases left unmatched: 6. The V gene's germline CDR1 is MNHNY and CDR2 SVGAGI (reference sequence).

The chain combines TRBV4-1 with TRBJ2-1; 8 nucleotides line up with TRBD2. The J segment lost 5 bases and the V segment lost 4 bases, leaving 10 bases of the junction unmatched. Germline loops: CDR1 MGHRA, CDR2 YSYEKL. The length of the CDR3 is 16 residues. The CDR3 region has the DNA TGCGCCAGCAGCCCCGCACTAGCGGATATAAACAATGAGCAGTTCTTC. Translated: CASSPALADINNEQFF.

This clone was picked up many times. The J gene is TRBJ2-1, the V gene TRBV27, with 9 bases aligning to TRBD2. The CDR3 runs to 14 residues. Germline V CDR1 and CDR2: MNHEY, SMNVEV (reference sequence). J lost 8 bases, V lost 4 bases, and 6 bases had no gene match. For the CDR3, the DNA is TGTGCCAGCAGTTGGCGTAGCGGGAGTGATGAGCAGTTCTTC. Amino acid sequence: CASSWRSGSDEQFF.

The rearrangement joins TRBV7-8 to TRBJ1-5; TRBD1 matches at 7 bases. V shed 5 bases, J shed 4 bases, and the junction held 11 bases outside the gene matches. The CDR3 length is 16 residues. Germline CDR1 SGHVS, CDR2 FQNEAQ. The CDR3 region is CASSPFLTGVNQPQHF. CDR3 sequence (DNA): TGTGCCAGCAGCCCATTTTTAACAGGGGTTAATCAGCCCCAGCATTTT. Drawing the rest from reference TRBV7-8 and TRBJ1-5, the complete variable domain is GAGVSQSPRYKVAKRGQDVALRCDPISGHVSLFWYQQALGQGPEFLTYFQNEAQLDKSGLPSDRFFAERPEGSVSTLKIQRTQQEDSAVYLCASSPFLTGVNQPQHFGDGTRLSIL.

The chain is built from TRBV7-8 and TRBJ2-7, with D perhaps TRBD2 (6 bases). Germline lookup yields CDR1 SGHVS and CDR2 FQNEAQ. V was trimmed by 4 bases and J by 7 bases, leaving 17 bases between them. CDR3 size: 14 residues. The CDR3 DNA reads as TGTGCCAGCAGCTACGGGGGATTACGACGGGAGCAGTACTTC. It translates to CASSYGGLRREQYF.

The V and J genes are TRBV2 and TRBJ1-1; D is unclear. CDR1 SNHLY and CDR2 FYNNEI come from the germline V gene. Trimming pared 2 bases from V and 1 base from J, leaving 8 bases between. This CDR3 contains 14 residues. CDR3 residues: CASSENRQNTEAFF. CDR3 DNA: TGTGCCAGCAGTGAAAACCGACAGAACACTGAAGCTTTCTTT.

The gene calls are TRBV18 and TRBJ2-5; D is unclear. V lost 6 bases and J 4 bases, leaving 9 bases between the germline ends. The germline V gene has CDR1 KGHSH and CDR2 LQKENI. The CDR3 covers 12 residues. The CDR3 here is CASSASRETQYF. CDR3 nucleotides: TGTGCCAGCTCGGCCTCCCGAGAGACCCAGTACTTC.

This rearrangement joins TRBV9 to TRBJ2-5; the D is unclear. Trimming removed 1 base at V and 1 base at J, with 5 bases between. There are 13 residues in the CDR3. The germline CDR1 and CDR2 sequences are SGDLS and YYNGEE. The DNA of the CDR3 is TGTGCCAGCAGCGTATCCCTCCAAGAGACCCAGTACTTC. It translates to CASSVSLQETQYF.

The rearrangement joins TRBV28 to TRBJ1-1; a possible D gene is TRBD1 (5 bases). CDR3 length equals 16 residues. Germline CDR1 reads MDHEN; CDR2 reads SYDVKM. The V and J ends lost 6 bases and 5 bases respectively, with 22 bases between them. CDR3 in amino acids: CASSGFRFGGKTEAFF. DNA of the CDR3: TGTGCCAGCAGCGGGTTCCGGTTCGGGGGGAAAACTGAAGCTTTCTTT.

The rearrangement links TRBV18 to TRBJ2-3; 10 bases are shared with TRBD2. Germline V lookup: CDR1 KGHSH, CDR2 LQKENI. The trim removed 3 bases at V and 3 bases at J, leaving 3 bases unmatched. The CDR3 is made up of 15 amino acids. CDR3 region: CASSPSGRQTDTQYF. The CDR3 nucleotides are TGTGCCAGCTCACCTAGCGGGAGGCAGACAGATACGCAGTATTTT.

By sample share, this clone is medium-sized. The V gene is TRBV6-1, the J gene TRBJ1-3; D is uncertain. Looked up from germline, CDR1 is MNHNS and CDR2 is SASEGT. Trimming removed 1 base at V and 0 bases at J, with 7 bases between. The CDR3 spans 15 residues. This CDR3 reads CASSEVAGSGNTIYF. The CDR3 region has the DNA TGTGCCAGCAGTGAAGTTGCAGGCTCTGGAAACACCATATATTTT.